These T cell receptor beta chains were read from a single sample in a study of cytomegalovirus exposure and HLA in healthy donors. TCRdb's table, derived via immunoSEQ multiplex PCR, lists solely in-frame clones and lacks some. Of 100,000 to 150,000 clones in the sample, 73% were seen once. The sample comprised PBMCs. The receptors here all came from a woman in her forties in good health and CMV-seronegative. Both conserved end residues are part of each CDR3. The D gene is left open where the match is weak. Not all rows give a size; the values are once, few, many and, for expanded clones, a class.

cdr3_aa cdr3_nt clone_size v_call d_call j_call
CASSSLVGASYEQYF TGCGCCAGCAGCTCGCTCGTGGGGGCGTCCTACGAGCAGTACTTC . TRBV5-1 . TRBJ2-7
CASSPPAAPRNEQFF TGTGCCAGCTCACCACCTGCGGCACCTCGGAATGAGCAGTTCTTC . TRBV18 . TRBJ2-1
CASSQGLAGDPYEQYF TGTGCCAGCAGCCAAGGACTAGCGGGGGACCCCTACGAGCAGTACTTC once TRBV4-2 TRBD2 TRBJ2-7
CASSRTGNYGYTF TGTGCCAGCAGTAGGACAGGCAATTATGGCTACACCTTC . TRBV25-1 TRBD1 TRBJ1-2
CAWSVRYEQYF TGTGCCTGGAGTGTCAGGTACGAGCAGTACTTC . TRBV30 . TRBJ2-7
CASSFSGTDEKLFF TGTGCCAGCAGCTTTTCGGGAACTGATGAAAAACTGTTTTTT . TRBV5-5 . TRBJ1-4
CATQQGTNQPQHF TGTGCCACTCAACAGGGGACCAATCAGCCCCAGCATTTT . TRBV15 TRBD1 TRBJ1-5
CASSLASYNEQFF TGCGCCAGCAGCTTGGCTAGCTACAATGAGCAGTTCTTC . TRBV5-1 . TRBJ2-1
CASSQTAGGTGNYGYTF TGCGCCAGCAGCCAAACCGCCGGGGGGACAGGGAACTATGGCTACACCTTC . TRBV4-3 TRBD1 TRBJ1-2
CASSQDRGQGAQETQYF TGCGCCAGCAGCCAAGATAGGGGACAGGGGGCCCAAGAGACCCAGTACTTC once TRBV4-3 TRBD1 TRBJ2-5
CASSATGNTEAFF TGTGCCAGCAGCGCGACAGGGAACACTGAAGCTTTCTTT . TRBV9 . TRBJ1-1
CASRRSVGLASYEQYF TGTGCCAGCAGGAGGTCAGTCGGACTCGCGTCCTACGAGCAGTACTTC . TRBV27 . TRBJ2-7
CSGLRTGSPEAFF TGCAGCGGGTTAAGGACAGGGAGCCCTGAAGCTTTCTTT . TRBV29-1 TRBD1 TRBJ1-1
CASSLHRGGLDTEAFF TGTGCCAGCAGCCTTCATCGGGGGGGCTTGGACACTGAAGCTTTCTTT . TRBV5-4 . TRBJ1-1
CASSSQIDGTDTQYF TGTGCCAGCAGCTCACAGATCGATGGCACAGATACGCAGTATTTT . TRBV7-9 . TRBJ2-3
CASSLVSRRDTEAFF TGCGCCAGCAGCTTGGTATCCAGGAGGGACACTGAAGCTTTCTTT . TRBV5-1 . TRBJ1-1
CASSPGRGTITEAFF TGTGCCAGCTCACCCGGTCGGGGTACGATCACTGAAGCTTTCTTT . TRBV18 . TRBJ1-1
CASSSESGEYEQYF TGTGCCAGCAGCTCCGAATCAGGGGAATACGAGCAGTACTTC . TRBV7-2 . TRBJ2-7
CASSQGVLGLGANEQYF TGCGCCAGCAGCCAAGGGGTACTGGGACTAGGGGCCAACGAGCAGTACTTC . TRBV4-3 TRBD2 TRBJ2-7
CASSQQVRQLNNSPLHF TGCGCCAGCAGCCAACAGGTTCGCCAACTCAATAATTCACCCCTCCACTTT once TRBV4-1 . TRBJ1-6
CASSLVTSGGHVSYNEQFF TGTGCCAGCAGCTTAGTGACTAGCGGGGGGCACGTCTCCTACAATGAGCAGTTCTTC . TRBV13 TRBD2 TRBJ2-1
CASSLGGGGQETQYF TGTGCCAGCAGCTTAGGGGGTGGCGGGCAAGAGACCCAGTACTTC few TRBV5-4 . TRBJ2-5
CASRHRGDSGNTIYF TGTGCCAGTAGGCACAGGGGGGACTCTGGAAACACCATATATTTT . TRBV19 TRBD1 TRBJ1-3
CASSIDRFPPPDTQYF TGTGCCAGTAGTATAGATCGTTTCCCCCCCCCAGATACGCAGTATTTT few TRBV19 . TRBJ2-3
CASSPDGRRNQPQHF TGCGCCAGCAGCCCCGACGGAAGGCGGAATCAGCCCCAGCATTTT . TRBV4-3 . TRBJ1-5
CAWNRDRVRGTNEQFF TGTGCCTGGAACCGGGACAGGGTAAGGGGGACTAATGAGCAGTTCTTC . TRBV30 TRBD1 TRBJ2-1
CASSMGSSYEQYF TGTGCCAGTAGTATGGGCAGTTCCTACGAGCAGTACTTC few TRBV19 . TRBJ2-7
CAIRQGDSPLHF TGTGCCATCAGACAGGGTGATTCACCCCTCCACTTT . TRBV10-3 . TRBJ1-6
CASSQGQGPNQPQHF TGTGCCAGCAGCCAAGGACAGGGGCCCAATCAGCCCCAGCATTTT few TRBV4-2 TRBD1 TRBJ1-5
CASSLATSGRAGYEQFF TGTGCCAGCAGCTTGGCGACTAGCGGGAGGGCCGGCTATGAGCAGTTCTTC . TRBV5-4 TRBD2 TRBJ2-1
CASSAGKQGPRDSPLHF TGCGCCAGCAGCGCAGGAAAACAGGGGCCCCGAGATTCACCCCTCCACTTT . TRBV5-1 TRBD1 TRBJ1-6
CASSSDSFMGRPEAFF TGTGCCAGCAGTTCCGACTCGTTCATGGGGAGACCTGAGGCTTTCTTT . TRBV6-5 . TRBJ1-1
CASSPSGTGVFSRGNTIYF TGTGCCAGCAGCCCGTCGGGGACAGGGGTTTTTTCGCGGGGAAACACCATATATTTT once TRBV5-6 TRBD1 TRBJ1-3
CAISVGGDEQFF TGTGCCATCAGTGTAGGGGGCGATGAGCAGTTCTTC . TRBV10-3 TRBD1 TRBJ2-1
CASSLSSGGAGNEQFF TGTGCCAGCAGCTTATCGAGCGGGGGGGCGGGCAATGAGCAGTTCTTC . TRBV7-2 TRBD2 TRBJ2-1